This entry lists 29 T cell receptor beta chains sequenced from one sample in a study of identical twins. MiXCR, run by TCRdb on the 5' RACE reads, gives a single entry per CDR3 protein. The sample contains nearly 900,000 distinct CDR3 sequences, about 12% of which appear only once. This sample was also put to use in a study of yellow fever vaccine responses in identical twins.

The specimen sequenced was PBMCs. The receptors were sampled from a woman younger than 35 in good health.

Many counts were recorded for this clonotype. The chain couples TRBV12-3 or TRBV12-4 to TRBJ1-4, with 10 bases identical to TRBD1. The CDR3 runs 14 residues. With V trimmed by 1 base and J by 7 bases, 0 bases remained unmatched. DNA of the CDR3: TGTGCCAGCAGTTTAGGGACAGGGGGTGAAAAACTGTTTTTT. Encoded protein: CASSLGTGGEKLFF.

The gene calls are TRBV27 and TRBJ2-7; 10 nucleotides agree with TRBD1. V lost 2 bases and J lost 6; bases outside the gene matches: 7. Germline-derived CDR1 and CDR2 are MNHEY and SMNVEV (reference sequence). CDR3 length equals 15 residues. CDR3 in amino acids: CASSLRSGTGVEQYF. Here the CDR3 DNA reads TGTGCCAGCAGTTTACGCTCCGGGACAGGGGTCGAGCAGTACTTC.

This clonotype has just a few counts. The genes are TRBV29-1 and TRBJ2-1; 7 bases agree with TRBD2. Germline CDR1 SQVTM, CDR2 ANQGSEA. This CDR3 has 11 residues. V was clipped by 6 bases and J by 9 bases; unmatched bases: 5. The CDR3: CSVGGGGEQFF. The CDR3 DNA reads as TGCAGCGTGGGGGGGGGGGGTGAGCAGTTCTTC.

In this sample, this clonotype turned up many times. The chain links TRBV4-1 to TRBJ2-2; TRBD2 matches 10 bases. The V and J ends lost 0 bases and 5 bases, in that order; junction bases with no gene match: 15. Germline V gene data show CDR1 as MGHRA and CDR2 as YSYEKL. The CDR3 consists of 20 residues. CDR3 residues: CASSQDPSGRAEARTGELFF. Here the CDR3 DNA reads TGCGCCAGCAGCCAAGATCCGAGCGGGAGGGCCGAGGCCCGGACCGGGGAGCTGTTTTTT.

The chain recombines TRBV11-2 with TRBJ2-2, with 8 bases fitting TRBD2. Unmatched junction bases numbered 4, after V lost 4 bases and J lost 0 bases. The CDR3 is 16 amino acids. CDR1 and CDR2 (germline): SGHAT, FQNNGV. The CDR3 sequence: CASSSLAGPNTGELFF. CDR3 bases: TGTGCCAGCAGCTCCTTAGCGGGGCCGAACACCGGGGAGCTGTTTTTT.

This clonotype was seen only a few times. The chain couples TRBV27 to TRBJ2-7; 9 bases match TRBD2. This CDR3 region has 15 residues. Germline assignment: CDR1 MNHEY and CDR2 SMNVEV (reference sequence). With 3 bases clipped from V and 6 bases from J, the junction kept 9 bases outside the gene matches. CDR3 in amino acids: CASSFFWLAGSEQYF. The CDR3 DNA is TGTGCCAGCAGTTTCTTCTGGCTAGCGGGATCCGAGCAGTACTTC.

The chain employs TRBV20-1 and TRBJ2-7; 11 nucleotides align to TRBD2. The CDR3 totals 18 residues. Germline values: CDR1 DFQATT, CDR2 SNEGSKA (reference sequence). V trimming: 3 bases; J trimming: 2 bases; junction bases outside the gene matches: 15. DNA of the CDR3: TGCAGTGCTAGCCCTCGACTAGCGGGATACCAAGGACCCTACGAGCAGTACTTC. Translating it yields CSASPRLAGYQGPYEQYF.

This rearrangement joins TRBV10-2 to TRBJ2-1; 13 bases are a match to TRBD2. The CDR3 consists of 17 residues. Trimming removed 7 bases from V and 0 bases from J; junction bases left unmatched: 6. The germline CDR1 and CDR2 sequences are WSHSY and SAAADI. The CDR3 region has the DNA TGCGCCAGCACCGGGACTAGCGGGACAAGCTCCTACAATGAGCAGTTCTTC. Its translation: CASTGTSGTSSYNEQFF.

CDR3 sequence reads: CASSSGGRVLFNTGELFF. DNA of the CDR3: TGTGCCAGCAGTTCGGGAGGGAGGGTGTTATTTAACACCGGGGAGCTGTTTTTT. This sequence joins TRBV28 and TRBJ2-2; TRBD2 aligns across 8 bases. The ends lost 4 bases at V and 2 bases at J; junction bases unmatched: 12. Germline V gives CDR1 MDHEN, CDR2 SYDVKM. The CDR3 is made up of 18 amino acids.

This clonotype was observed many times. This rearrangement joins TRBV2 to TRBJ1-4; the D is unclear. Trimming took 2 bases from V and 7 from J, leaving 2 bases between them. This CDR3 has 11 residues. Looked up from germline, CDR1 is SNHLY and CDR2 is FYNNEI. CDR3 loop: CASSESEKLFF. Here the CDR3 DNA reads TGTGCCAGCAGTGAAAGTGAAAAACTGTTTTTT. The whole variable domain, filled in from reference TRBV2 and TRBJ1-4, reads EPEVTQTPSHQVTQMGQEVILRCVPISNHLYFYWYRQILGQKVEFLVSFYNNEISEKSEIFDDQFSVERPDGSNFTLKIRSTKLEDSAMYFCASSESEKLFFGSGTQLSVL.

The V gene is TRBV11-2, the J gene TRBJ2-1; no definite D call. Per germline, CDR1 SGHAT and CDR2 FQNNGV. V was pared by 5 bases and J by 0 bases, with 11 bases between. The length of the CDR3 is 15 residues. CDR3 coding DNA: TGTGCCAGCAGCCCCTCGGCGGTCTCCTACAATGAGCAGTTCTTC. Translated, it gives CASSPSAVSYNEQFF.

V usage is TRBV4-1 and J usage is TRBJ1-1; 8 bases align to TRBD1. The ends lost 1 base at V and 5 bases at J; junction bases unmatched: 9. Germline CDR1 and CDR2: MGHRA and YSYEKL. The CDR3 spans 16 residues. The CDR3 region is CASSQVTGQVGTEAFF. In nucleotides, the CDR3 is TGCGCCAGCAGCCAAGTCACGGGACAGGTGGGGACTGAAGCTTTCTTT.

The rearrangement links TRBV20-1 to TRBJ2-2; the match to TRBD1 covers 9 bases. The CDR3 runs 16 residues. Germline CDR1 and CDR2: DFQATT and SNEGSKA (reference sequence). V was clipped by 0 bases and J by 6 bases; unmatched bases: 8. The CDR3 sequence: CSARDQRTGEAGELFF. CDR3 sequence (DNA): TGCAGTGCTAGAGATCAAAGGACAGGGGAAGCCGGGGAGCTGTTTTTT.

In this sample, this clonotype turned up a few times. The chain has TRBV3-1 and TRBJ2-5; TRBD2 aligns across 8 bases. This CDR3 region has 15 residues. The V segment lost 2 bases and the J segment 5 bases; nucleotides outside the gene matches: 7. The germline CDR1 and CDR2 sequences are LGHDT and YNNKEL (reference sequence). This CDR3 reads CASSQPGTSFETQYF. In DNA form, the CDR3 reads TGTGCCAGCAGCCAACCCGGGACTAGTTTTGAGACCCAGTACTTC.

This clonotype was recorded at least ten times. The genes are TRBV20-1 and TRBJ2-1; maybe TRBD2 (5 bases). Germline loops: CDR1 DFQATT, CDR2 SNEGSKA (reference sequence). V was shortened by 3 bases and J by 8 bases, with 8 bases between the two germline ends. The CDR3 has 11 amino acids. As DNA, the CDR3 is TGCAGTGCTAGGGGCGGGCATGAGCAGTTCTTC. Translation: CSARGGHEQFF.

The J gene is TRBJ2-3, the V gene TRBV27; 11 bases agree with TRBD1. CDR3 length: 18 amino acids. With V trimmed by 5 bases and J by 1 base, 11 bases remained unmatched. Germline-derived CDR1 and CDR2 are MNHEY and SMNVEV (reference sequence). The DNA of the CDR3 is TGTGCCAGCAGTCCCCGGGACAGGGGGAAATGGGGCACAGATACGCAGTATTTT. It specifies CASSPRDRGKWGTDTQYF.

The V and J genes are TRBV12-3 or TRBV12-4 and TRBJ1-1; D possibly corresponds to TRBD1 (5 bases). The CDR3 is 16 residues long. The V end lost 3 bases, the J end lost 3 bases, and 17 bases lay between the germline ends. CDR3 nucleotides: TGTGCCAGCAGTTTCAGCACCTGGGGGATCGACACTGAAGCTTTCTTT. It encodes CASSFSTWGIDTEAFF.

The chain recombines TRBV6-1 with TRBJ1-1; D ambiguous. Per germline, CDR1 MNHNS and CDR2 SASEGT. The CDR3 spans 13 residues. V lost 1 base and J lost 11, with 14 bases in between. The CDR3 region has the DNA TGTGCCAGCAGTGAAGGGAGAAGGCTGATGGCTTTCTTT. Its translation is CASSEGRRLMAFF.

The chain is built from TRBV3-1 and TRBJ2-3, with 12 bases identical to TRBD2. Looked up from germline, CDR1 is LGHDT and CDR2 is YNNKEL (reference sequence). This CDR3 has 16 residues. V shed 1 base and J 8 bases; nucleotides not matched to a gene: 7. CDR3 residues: CASSQGRLAGAATQYF. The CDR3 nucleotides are TGTGCCAGCAGCCAAGGGAGACTAGCGGGAGCGGCTACGCAGTATTTT.

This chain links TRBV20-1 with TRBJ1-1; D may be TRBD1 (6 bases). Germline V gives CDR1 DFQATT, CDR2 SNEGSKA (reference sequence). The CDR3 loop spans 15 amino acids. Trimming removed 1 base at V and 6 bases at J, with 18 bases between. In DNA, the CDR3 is TGCAGTGCTAGAGTAGGAGGGGGTTTACGAGCTGAAGCTTTCTTT. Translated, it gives CSARVGGGLRAEAFF.

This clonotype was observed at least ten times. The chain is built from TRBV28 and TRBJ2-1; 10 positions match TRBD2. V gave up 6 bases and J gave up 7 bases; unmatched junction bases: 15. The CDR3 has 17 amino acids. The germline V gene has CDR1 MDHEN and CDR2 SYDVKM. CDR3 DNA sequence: TGTGCCAGCAGCGGAAGATCCGAGCGGGAGGGAGGGAATGAGCAGTTCTTC. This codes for CASSGRSEREGGNEQFF.

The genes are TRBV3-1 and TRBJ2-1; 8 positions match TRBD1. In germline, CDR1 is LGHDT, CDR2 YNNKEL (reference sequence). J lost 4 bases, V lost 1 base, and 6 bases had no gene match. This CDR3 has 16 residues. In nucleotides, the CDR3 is TGTGCCAGCAGCCAAGGTCAAGGACAGGGATACAATGAGCAGTTCTTC. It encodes CASSQGQGQGYNEQFF.

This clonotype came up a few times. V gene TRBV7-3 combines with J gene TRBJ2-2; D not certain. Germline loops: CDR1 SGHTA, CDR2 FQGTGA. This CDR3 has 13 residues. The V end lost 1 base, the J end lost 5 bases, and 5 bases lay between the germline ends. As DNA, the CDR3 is TGTGCCAGCAGCTTAAGCCCGACCGGGGAGCTGTTTTTT. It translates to CASSLSPTGELFF.

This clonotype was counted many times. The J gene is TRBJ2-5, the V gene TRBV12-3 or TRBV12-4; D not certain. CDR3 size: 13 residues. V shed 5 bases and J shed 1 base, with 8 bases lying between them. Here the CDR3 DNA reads TGTGCCAGCAGTGGCGGTTTCCAAGAGACCCAGTACTTC. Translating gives CASSGGFQETQYF.

The CDR3 loop is CSARTGGVETQYF. The CDR3 DNA sequence: TGCAGTGCTAGGACAGGGGGTGTGGAGACCCAGTACTTC. The V gene is TRBV20-1, the J gene TRBJ2-5; the match to TRBD1 covers 9 bases. The J segment lost 5 bases and the V segment lost 3 bases, leaving 4 bases of the junction unmatched. The CDR3 extends over 13 amino acids. From germline, CDR1 is DFQATT and CDR2 SNEGSKA (reference sequence).

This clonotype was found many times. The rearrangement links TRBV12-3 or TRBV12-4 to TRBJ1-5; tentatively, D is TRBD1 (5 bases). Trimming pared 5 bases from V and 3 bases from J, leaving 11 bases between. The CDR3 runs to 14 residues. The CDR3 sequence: CASSQWDSNQPQHF. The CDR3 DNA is TGTGCCAGCAGTCAATGGGACTCCAATCAGCCCCAGCATTTT.

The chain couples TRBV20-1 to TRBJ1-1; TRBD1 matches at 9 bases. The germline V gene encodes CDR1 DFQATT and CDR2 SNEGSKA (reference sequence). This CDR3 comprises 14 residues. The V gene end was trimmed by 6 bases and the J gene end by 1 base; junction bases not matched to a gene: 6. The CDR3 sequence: CSARDREGNTEAFF. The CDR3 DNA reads TGCAGTGCCCGGGACAGGGAAGGGAACACTGAAGCTTTCTTT.

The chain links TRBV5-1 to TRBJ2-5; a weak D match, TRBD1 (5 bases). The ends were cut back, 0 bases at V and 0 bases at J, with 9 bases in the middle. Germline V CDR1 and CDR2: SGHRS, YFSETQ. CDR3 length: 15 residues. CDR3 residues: CASSLGTSNQETQYF. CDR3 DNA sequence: TGCGCCAGCAGCTTGGGGACATCCAACCAAGAGACCCAGTACTTC. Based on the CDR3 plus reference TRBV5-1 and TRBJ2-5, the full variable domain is KAGVTQTPRYLIKTRGQQVTLSCSPISGHRSVSWYQQTPGQGLQFLFEYFSETQRNKGNFPGRFSGRQFSNSRSEMNVSTLELGDSALYLCASSLGTSNQETQYFGPGTRLLVL.

The CDR3 DNA is TGTGCCAGCAGCCAAGATCCGGGAGGCCTGTCCCCCTACAATGAGCAGTTCTTC. Its translation: CASSQDPGGLSPYNEQFF. The chain carries TRBV14 and TRBJ2-1; 7 bases agree with TRBD2. This CDR3 contains 18 residues. The junction had 10 bases not matched to a gene; V was cut back by 0 bases and J by 2 bases. CDR1 is SGHDN and CDR2 is FVKESK in the germline V gene.